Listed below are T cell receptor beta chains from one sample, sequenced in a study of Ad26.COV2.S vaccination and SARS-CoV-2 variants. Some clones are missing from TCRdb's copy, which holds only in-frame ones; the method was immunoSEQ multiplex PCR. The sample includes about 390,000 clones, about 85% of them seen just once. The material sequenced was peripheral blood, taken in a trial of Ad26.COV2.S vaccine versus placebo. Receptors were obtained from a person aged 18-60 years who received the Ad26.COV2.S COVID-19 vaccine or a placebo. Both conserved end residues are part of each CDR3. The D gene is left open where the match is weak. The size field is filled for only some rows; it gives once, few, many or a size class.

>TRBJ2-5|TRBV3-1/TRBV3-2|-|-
TGTGCCAGCAGCCGAGCTGAGACCCAGTACTTC
CASSRAETQYF
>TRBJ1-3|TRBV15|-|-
TGTGCCACCAGCAGAGAGGGGGCGCAAGGAAACACCATATATTTT
CATSREGAQGNTIYF
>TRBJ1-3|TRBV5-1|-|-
TGCGCCAGCAGCGTATCCGGGATCCCTGGAAACACCATATATTTT
CASSVSGIPGNTIYF
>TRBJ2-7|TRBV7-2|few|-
TGTGCCAGCAGCTTAGAAGCGGACCGCTCCTACGAGCAGTACTTC
CASSLEADRSYEQYF
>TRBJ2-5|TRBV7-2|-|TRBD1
TGTGCCAGCAGCCTACCCAGGACAGGATCAATGGACCAAGAGACCCAGTACTTC
CASSLPRTGSMDQETQYF
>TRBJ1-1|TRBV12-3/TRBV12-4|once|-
TGTGCCAGCATGCAGGGGTGGGACACTGAAGCTTTCTTT
CASMQGWDTEAFF
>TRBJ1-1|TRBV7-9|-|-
TGTGCCAGCAGACGCATGAACACTGAAGCTTTCTTT
CASRRMNTEAFF
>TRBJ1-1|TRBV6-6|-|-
TGTGCCAGCAGTTCTAGGGGGTCTGACACTGAAGCTTTCTTT
CASSSRGSDTEAFF
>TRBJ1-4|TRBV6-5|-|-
TGTGCCAGCAGTTACTCGAGGTGGCAGCTCAATGAAAAACTGTTTTTT
CASSYSRWQLNEKLFF
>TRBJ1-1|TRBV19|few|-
TGTGCCACCCTGGGAGAAATTGGCACTGAAGCTTTCTTT
CATLGEIGTEAFF
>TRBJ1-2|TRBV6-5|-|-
TGTGCCAGCAGTTACTCGACAGAGGGGAGCTATGGCTACACCTTC
CASSYSTEGSYGYTF
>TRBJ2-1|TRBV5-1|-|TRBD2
TGCGCCAGCAGCTTTGGCGGGGGGGCGTTCGATGAGCAGTTCTTC
CASSFGGGAFDEQFF
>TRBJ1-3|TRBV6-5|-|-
TGTGCCAGCAAATTCAGGGAATCTGGAAACACCATATATTTT
CASKFRESGNTIYF
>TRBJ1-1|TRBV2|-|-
TGTGCCAGCAGCCAGGTCACTGAAGCTTTCTTT
CASSQVTEAFF
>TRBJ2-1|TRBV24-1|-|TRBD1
TGTGCCACCAGTGATGGAGGACAGGGCGGGGACAATGAGCAGTTCTTC
CATSDGGQGGDNEQFF
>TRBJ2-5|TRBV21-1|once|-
TGTGCCAGCGGGGGTCCCGGGTTGTCTATCTATCTAGGGAGCCAAGAGACCCAGTACTTC
CASGGPGLSIYLGSQETQYF
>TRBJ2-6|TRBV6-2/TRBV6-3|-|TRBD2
TGTGCCAGCAGTTACGAGCTAGCGGGGGTTGGGGCCAACGTCCTGACTTTC
CASSYELAGVGANVLTF
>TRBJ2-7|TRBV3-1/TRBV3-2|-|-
TGTGCCAGCAGCCAAGCGGTAGCGGTCTCCTACGAGCAGTACTTC
CASSQAVAVSYEQYF
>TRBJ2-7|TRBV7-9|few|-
TGTGCCAGCAGCTCCGGCGGGACATTGAGCTCCTACGAGCAGTACTTC
CASSSGGTLSSYEQYF
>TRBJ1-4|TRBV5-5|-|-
TGTGCCAGCAGCACCGGACGGACAACTAATGAAAAACTGTTTTTT
CASSTGRTTNEKLFF
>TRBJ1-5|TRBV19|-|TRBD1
TGTGCCAGTAGTATAATGAGACAGGGGGTAAGCAATCAGCCCCAGCATTTT
CASSIMRQGVSNQPQHF
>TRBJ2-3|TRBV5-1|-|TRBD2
TGCGCCAGCACCCCGGGGGGGATGAGTACGCAGTATTTT
CASTPGGMSTQYF
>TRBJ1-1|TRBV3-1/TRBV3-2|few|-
TGTGCCAGCAGCCCGCCAGCAGGGATGAACACTGAAGCTTTCTTT
CASSPPAGMNTEAFF
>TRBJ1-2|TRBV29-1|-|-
TGCAGCCCCGCAGAGTTTGGCACCTTC
CSPAEFGTF
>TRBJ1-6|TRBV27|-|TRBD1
TGTGCCAGCAGTTTAAGGGGACAGGGGGCTTTTGATAATTCACCCCTCCACTTT
CASSLRGQGAFDNSPLHF
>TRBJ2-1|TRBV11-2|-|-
TGTGCCAGCAGCTCCCTCCTTCTAGCGACCTACAATGAGCAGTTCTTC
CASSSLLLATYNEQFF
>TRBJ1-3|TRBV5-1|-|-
TGCGCCAGCAGCTTGGAAACGCAGAGAAACACCATATATTTT
CASSLETQRNTIYF
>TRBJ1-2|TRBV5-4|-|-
TGTGCCAGCAGCCTCCTGGGAAGCGCTTATGGCTACACCTTC
CASSLLGSAYGYTF
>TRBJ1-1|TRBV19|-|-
TGTGCCAGTAGTATTTATAGGTATGGCACCGGATTGAACACTGAAGCTTTCTTT
CASSIYRYGTGLNTEAFF
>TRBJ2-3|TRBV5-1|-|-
TGCGCCAGCAGCTTTGGGGGGGCAACAGATACGCAGTATTTT
CASSFGGATDTQYF
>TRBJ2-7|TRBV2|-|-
TGTGCCAGCTCCCACGAAACAGGCGAGTACGAGCAGTACTTC
CASSHETGEYEQYF
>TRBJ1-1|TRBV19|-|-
TGTGCCAGTAGCTTTAAGCTCGTTCGCCTAGGATCGAACACTGAAGCTTTCTTT
CASSFKLVRLGSNTEAFF
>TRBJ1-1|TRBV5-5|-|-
TGTGCCAGCAGCTTGTGGGGGGGTGACACTGAAGCTTTCTTT
CASSLWGGDTEAFF
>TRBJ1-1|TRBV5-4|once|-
TGTGCCAGCAGCTTGGGGGGGGATATGAACACTGAAGCTTTCTTT
CASSLGGDMNTEAFF
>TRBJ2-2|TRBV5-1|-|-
TGCGCCAGCAGCTTAGAGGGGGACACCGGGGAGCTGTTTTTT
CASSLEGDTGELFF
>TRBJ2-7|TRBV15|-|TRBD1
TGTGCCACCAGCAGAGATAAGGACAGGGTGGACGAGCAGTACTTC
CATSRDKDRVDEQYF
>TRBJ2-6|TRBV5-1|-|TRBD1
TGCGCCAGCAGCCCCCATACCGGGACAGGGGGGGAGAGTGACTCTGGGGCCAACGTCCTGACTTTC
CASSPHTGTGGESDSGANVLTF
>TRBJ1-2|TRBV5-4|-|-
TGTGCCAGCAGGCCACAAGAAATGGAGGGCTACACCTTC
CASRPQEMEGYTF
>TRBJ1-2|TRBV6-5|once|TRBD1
TGTGCCAGCAGTCGGGACAGGGGGGATGGCTACACCTTC
CASSRDRGDGYTF
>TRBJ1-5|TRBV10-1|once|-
TGCGCCAGCAGTCCGGACGGTTATCAGCCCCAGCATTTT
CASSPDGYQPQHF
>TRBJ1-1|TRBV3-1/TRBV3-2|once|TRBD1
TGTGCCAGCAGCCTCCTCTCCGGGACAGGGCTAGCTGAAGCTTTCTTT
CASSLLSGTGLAEAFF
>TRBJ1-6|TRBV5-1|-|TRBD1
TGCGCCAGCAGCGAGGGACAGGGCAATTCACCCCTCCACTTT
CASSEGQGNSPLHF
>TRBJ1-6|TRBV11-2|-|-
TGTGCCAGCAGCTTAGACGGTAATGGACCCCTCCACTTT
CASSLDGNGPLHF
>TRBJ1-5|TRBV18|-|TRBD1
TGTGCCAGCTCACGACAGGGGGTGTCGGGGCAGCCCCAGCATTTT
CASSRQGVSGQPQHF
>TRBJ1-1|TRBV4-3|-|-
TGCGCCAGCAGCCAAGATCTGGGGGCAGGGCGTGAAGCTTTCTTT
CASSQDLGAGREAFF
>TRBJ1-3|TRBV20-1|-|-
TGCAGTGCTAGTGAAGACAGCCTCTCTGGAAACACCATATATTTT
CSASEDSLSGNTIYF
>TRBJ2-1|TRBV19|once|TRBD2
TGTGCCAGTAGCAAAACCGGGACTAGCGGGAGGGCCCAATACAATGAGCAGTTCTTC
CASSKTGTSGRAQYNEQFF
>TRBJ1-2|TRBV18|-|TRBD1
TGTGCCAGCTCACCGATGGGACAGGGCCTCTATGGCTACACCTTC
CASSPMGQGLYGYTF